These 20 T cell receptor beta chains were all obtained from the same sample, sequenced in a study of blood T cell repertoires in COVID-19. Produced via immunoSEQ multiplex PCR; TCRdb's table is partial and in-frame only. The sample shows 100,000 or so clones, 91% of them seen only once. Sample: peripheral blood. These receptors originate from a man aged 45-60 years with active COVID-19.

This chain links TRBV3-1 (or the pseudogene TRBV3-2) with TRBJ1-6, with 9 bases fitting TRBD1. This CDR3 spans 14 amino acids. Germline V gene lookup returns CDR1 LGHDT and CDR2 YNNKEL (reference sequence). J lost 9 bases, V lost 3 bases, and 3 bases had no gene match. CDR3 DNA: TGTGCCAGCAGCCAGGGACAGGGAGGTTCACCCCTCCACTTT. This encodes CASSQGQGGSPLHF.

V gene TRBV6-5 combines with J gene TRBJ2-5; no clear D. Trimming shortened V by 7 bases and J by 4 bases, and 13 bases separated the two germline ends. CDR3 size: 13 residues. Germline loops: CDR1 MNHEY, CDR2 SVGAGI. Here the CDR3 DNA reads TGTGCCAGCAAGATTGTTAGCCGAGAGACCCAGTACTTC. Its translation is CASKIVSRETQYF.

This rearrangement joins TRBV25-1 to TRBJ2-3; D gene unclear. V lost 4 bases and J 0 bases, leaving 11 bases between the germline ends. Germline lookup yields CDR1 MGHDK and CDR2 SYGVNS. The CDR3 is 15 amino acids. In DNA, the CDR3 is TGTGCCAGCAGTGCCGCTACCTCGAGCACAGATACGCAGTATTTT. Its protein product is CASSAATSSTDTQYF.

The chain carries TRBV5-1 and TRBJ2-5; 9 positions match TRBD1. The CDR3 consists of 14 residues. The germline gives CDR1 SGHRS, CDR2 YFSETQ. The ends lost 4 bases at V and 5 bases at J; junction bases unmatched: 6. The CDR3 sequence: CASSPGQGTETQYF. CDR3 coding DNA: TGCGCCAGCAGCCCGGGACAGGGAACGGAGACCCAGTACTTC.

The chain carries TRBV18 and TRBJ2-3; 8 positions agree with TRBD2. Per the germline V gene, CDR1 is KGHSH and CDR2 is LQKENI. The CDR3 covers 14 residues. J gave up 4 bases and V 7 bases, and 7 bases lay outside the gene matches. CDR3 nucleotide sequence: TGTGCCAGCTGGCCCGGGGGGGCCCCAGATACGCAGTATTTT. Residues: CASWPGGAPDTQYF.

The chain links TRBV5-1 to TRBJ2-3; 7 bases agree with TRBD2. The germline CDR1 and CDR2 sequences are SGHRS and YFSETQ. The V gene end was trimmed by 2 bases and the J gene end by 2 bases; junction bases not matched to a gene: 8. The CDR3 consists of 16 residues. As DNA, the CDR3 is TGCGCCAGCAGCTTCGGGGGGACTTCCACCACAGATACGCAGTATTTT. This sequence encodes CASSFGGTSTTDTQYF.

The table lists this clone with a count of one. In DNA form, the CDR3 reads TGTGCCAGCAGCTTGCCGCTAGCGTCGGGTGTGGAGACCCAGTACTTC. It specifies CASSLPLASGVETQYF. The chain carries TRBV5-6 and TRBJ2-5; a possible D gene is TRBD2 (6 bases). The CDR3 runs to 16 residues. With 1 base removed from V and 5 bases from J, the gap between germline ends came to 18 bases. Per germline, CDR1 SGHDT and CDR2 YYEEEE.

The V gene is TRBV6-5, the J gene TRBJ2-5, with TRBD2 matching over 11 bases. Germline V CDR1 and CDR2: MNHEY, SVGAGI. After removal of 2 bases from V and 5 bases from J, the junction contained 7 bases not matched to a gene. The CDR3 spans 16 residues. Written as DNA, the CDR3 is TGTGCCAGCAGTTACGGGCTAGCGGGAGGCGGGGAGACCCAGTACTTC. Its translation is CASSYGLAGGGETQYF.

This sequence joins TRBV2 and TRBJ2-6; TRBD2 matches at 8 bases. The CDR3 length is 20 residues. Germline-derived CDR1 and CDR2 are SNHLY and FYNNEI. V gave up 5 bases and J gave up 0 bases; unmatched junction bases: 15. CDR3 region: CASSTGLAGTSISGANVLTF. The CDR3 DNA sequence: TGTGCCAGCAGTACCGGGCTAGCGGGCACTTCTATCTCTGGGGCCAACGTCCTGACTTTC.

The chain recombines TRBV14 with TRBJ2-1; D is ambiguous. The V gene lost 1 base and the J gene lost 12 bases, with 10 bases spanning the gap. Germline V gives CDR1 SGHDN, CDR2 FVKESK. This CDR3 region has 12 residues. The CDR3 reads CASSQVAAGQFF. The CDR3 DNA reads TGTGCCAGCAGCCAAGTCGCCGCCGGGCAGTTCTTC.

The J gene is TRBJ2-2, the V gene TRBV13, with D perhaps TRBD2 (6 bases). V was trimmed by 2 bases and J by 0 bases, leaving 16 bases between them. This CDR3 is 18 amino acids long. CDR1 and CDR2 (germline): PRHDT, FYEKMQ (reference sequence). As DNA, the CDR3 is TGTGCCAGCAGCTTAAAAAACGGGGACTCACCGAACACCGGGGAGCTGTTTTTT. Residues: CASSLKNGDSPNTGELFF.

This clone was recorded once. The V gene is TRBV18, the J gene TRBJ2-7, with 8 bases matching TRBD1. The CDR3 runs 13 residues. CDR1 KGHSH and CDR2 LQKENI come from the germline V gene. Unmatched junction bases numbered 4, after V lost 3 bases and J lost 6 bases. This CDR3 reads CASSPQGASEQYF. The CDR3 DNA reads as TGTGCCAGCTCACCGCAGGGGGCGTCCGAGCAGTACTTC.

The chain combines TRBV6-5 with TRBJ1-1, with D uncertain. This CDR3 is built from 13 residues. V shed 7 bases and J shed 5 bases, with 14 bases lying between them. Per germline, CDR1 MNHEY and CDR2 SVGAGI. CDR3 coding DNA: TGTGCCAGCATCACGACTCGGAATACTGAAGCTTTCTTT. Its translation is CASITTRNTEAFF.

The table lists this clone with a few counts. V gene TRBV5-8 combines with J gene TRBJ2-1, with 7 bases lining up with TRBD2. Germline CDR1 SGHTS, CDR2 YDEGEE. CDR3 size: 14 residues. The J segment lost 2 bases and the V segment lost 6 bases, leaving 5 bases of the junction unmatched. The CDR3 loop is CASTPGLPYNEQFF. The DNA for the CDR3 is TGTGCCAGCACCCCGGGACTACCCTACAATGAGCAGTTCTTC.

The chain is built from TRBV5-4 and TRBJ2-7; maybe TRBD2 (5 bases). The V end was cut by 4 bases, the J end by 1 base, with 18 bases between. Looked up from germline, CDR1 is SGHNT and CDR2 is YYREEE (reference sequence). The CDR3 is made up of 16 amino acids. This CDR3 is CASSVGSPTSSYEQYF. CDR3 nucleotides: TGTGCCAGCAGCGTGGGGAGCCCAACCTCATCCTACGAGCAGTACTTC.

There are a few counts of this clone. This rearrangement joins TRBV11-2 to TRBJ2-5; D is perhaps TRBD2 (5 bases). Trimming took 2 bases from V and 2 from J, leaving 12 bases between them. Germline CDR1 and CDR2: SGHAT and FQNNGV. CDR3 length: 15 amino acids. CDR3 sequence (DNA): TGTGCCAGCAGCTTAAGTCGTCGGACTCAAGAGACCCAGTACTTC. It yields the protein CASSLSRRTQETQYF.

This clone has a single count. V usage is TRBV23-1 and J usage is TRBJ1-5; TRBD1 matches 7 bases. TRBV23-1 is marked as an open reading frame, function uncertain. The CDR3 totals 18 residues. The V and J ends lost 1 base and 2 bases, in that order; junction bases with no gene match: 11. The CDR3 region is CASSQCTGAGVCNQPQHF. The CDR3 bases are TGCGCCAGCAGTCAATGCACAGGGGCTGGTGTTTGCAATCAGCCCCAGCATTTT.

The genes are TRBV15 and TRBJ2-5; D gene unclear. The CDR3 consists of 15 residues. V was trimmed by 0 bases and J by 4 bases, leaving 12 bases between them. Germline CDR1 LNHNV, CDR2 YYDKDF (reference sequence). The CDR3 here is CATSRDPDSLETQYF. CDR3 in DNA: TGTGCCACCAGCAGAGATCCGGATAGCTTAGAGACCCAGTACTTC.

The chain employs TRBV5-1 and TRBJ2-7; unclear D gene. The V gene's germline CDR1 is SGHRS and CDR2 YFSETQ. This CDR3 spans 15 amino acids. V was pared by 4 bases and J by 4 bases, with 18 bases between. This CDR3 is CASSLNIPTQYEQYF. CDR3 bases: TGCGCCAGCAGCCTTAATATTCCGACACAATACGAGCAGTACTTC.

CDR3 nucleotide sequence: TGTGCCAGCAGCTTAACAGGGGAGGTGAGCTCTGGAAACACCATATATTTT. Protein: CASSLTGEVSSGNTIYF. The chain employs TRBV9 and TRBJ1-3, with TRBD1 identical over 7 bases. Losses at the gene ends were 4 bases for V and 0 bases for J; bases not matched to a gene: 10. CDR1 and CDR2 (germline): SGDLS, YYNGEE. The CDR3 is made up of 17 amino acids.